This T cell receptor beta chain was documented in a study of blood T cells in healthy people across ages. With regard to this clonotype: No antigen is known for it.

With 2 bases clipped from V and 1 base from J, the junction kept 5 bases outside the gene matches. CDR3 size: 15 residues. Germline V gives CDR1 SGHDT, CDR2 YYEEEE. General study points: Underestimates were what the diversity estimates from one million T cells were considered to be.

The second PCR ran about 6 to 11 cycles with a sample-barcoded 5' primer and J-beta primers. TCRdb re-called the 5' RACE reads through MiXCR, storing one row per CDR3 protein. This table has approximately 900,000 distinct CDR3 sequences, almost 30% appearing once. These data were also filed under a second study, of T cells of mothers and their children. As that study records: Donation involved a few healthy Caucasian mothers and the six children that they had.

This TCR derives from a middle-aged woman in good health. The sample comprised blood. This chain uses TRBV5-6 with TRBJ1-1, with TRBD1 matching over 7 bases. The DNA of the CDR3 is TGTGCCAGCAGCTTAAGGGGGCGCGGGAACACTGAAGCTTTCTTT. This codes for CASSLRGRGNTEAFF.